This TCR beta chain came from a study of shared clonotypes between healthy human individuals. The V gene's germline CDR1 is SEHNR and CDR2 FQNEAQ (reference sequence). V lost 5 bases and J lost 3; bases outside the gene matches: 9. This CDR3 comprises 16 residues. Clones were sequenced by immunoSEQ multiplex PCR, and TCRdb holds only the in-frame ones, with some missing. The table shows over a million clones, with 96% occurring only once. The chain combines TRBV7-9 with TRBJ2-1; TRBD2 aligns across 8 bases. Sequenced: naive CD4+ T cells sorted from blood. Subset reported: CD45RA+ positively selected. This TCR derives from a man aged 25-45 years in good health. The CDR3 spells CASSQSASGSYNEQFF. The DNA of the CDR3 is TGTGCCAGCAGCCAGTCGGCCAGCGGGAGCTACAATGAGCAGTTCTTC.